Listed here are 12 T cell receptor beta chains from one sample, sequenced in a study of identical twins. TCRdb reprocessed the 5' RACE reads with MiXCR, giving one entry per CDR3 protein. The sample gives 700,000 or so distinct CDR3 sequences, less than 10% of which show up once; about 0.98% is in the top ten. This same sample was also part of a study on yellow fever vaccine responses in identical twins.

Sequencing was carried out using PBMCs. The receptor source for this set is a woman younger than 35 in good health.

In this sample, this clonotype turned up a few times. CDR3 amino acids: CASSVVGLVTNEQFF. Written as DNA, the CDR3 is TGTGCCAGCAGCGTAGTCGGACTAGTTACTAATGAGCAGTTCTTC. The chain joins TRBV11-2 to TRBJ2-1, with 7 nucleotides matching TRBD2. Trimming removed 5 bases from V and 7 bases from J; junction bases left unmatched: 11. The germline V gene encodes CDR1 SGHAT and CDR2 FQNNGV. The CDR3 length is 15 residues.

The chain uses TRBV27 and TRBJ1-1; D is ambiguous. The germline V gene encodes CDR1 MNHEY and CDR2 SMNVEV (reference sequence). The CDR3 contains 14 residues. The V end lost 6 bases, the J end lost 8 bases, and 19 bases lay between the germline ends. CDR3 DNA: TGTGCCAGCAGGGCCCCAAGTAGTCTACCCGAAGCTTTCTTT. This sequence encodes CASRAPSSLPEAFF.

This clonotype has ten or more counts. The chain has TRBV2 and TRBJ2-3; D not resolved. In germline, CDR1 is SNHLY, CDR2 FYNNEI. The V gene lost 3 bases and the J gene lost 0 bases, with 10 bases spanning the gap. This CDR3 spans 15 amino acids. The CDR3 DNA reads as TGTGCCAGCAGTGACCGCGCCTATAGCACAGATACGCAGTATTTT. This gives the protein CASSDRAYSTDTQYF.

The genes are TRBV28 and TRBJ2-1; D could derive from TRBD1 or TRBD2 (5 bases each). This CDR3 is built from 16 residues. V was cut by 5 bases and J by 0 bases, with 14 bases left in between. Germline CDR1 and CDR2: MDHEN and SYDVKM. The CDR3 DNA sequence: TGTGCCAGCAGTCCAACGGGGACGAGCTCCTACAATGAGCAGTTCTTC. Protein: CASSPTGTSSYNEQFF. The full variable domain, rest sourced from reference TRBV28 and TRBJ2-1, is DVKVTQSSRYLVKRTGEKVFLECVQDMDHENMFWYRQDPGLGLRLIYFSYDVKMKEKGDIPEGYSVSREKKERFSLILESASTNQTSMYLCASSPTGTSSYNEQFFGPGTRLTVL.

This clonotype was picked up a small number of times. The CDR3 loop is CASSLEQNNEQFF. The DNA for the CDR3 is TGCGCCAGCAGCTTGGAACAAAACAATGAGCAGTTCTTC. The chain couples TRBV5-1 to TRBJ2-1; D is ambiguous. Germline values: CDR1 SGHRS, CDR2 YFSETQ. Trimming shortened V by 0 bases and J by 5 bases, and 6 bases separated the two germline ends. The CDR3 consists of 13 residues.

This clonotype appeared a few times. V usage is TRBV7-9 and J usage is TRBJ2-5; unclear D gene. This CDR3 comprises 16 residues. Germline V gene data show CDR1 as SEHNR and CDR2 as FQNEAQ (reference sequence). Trimming stripped 6 bases from V and 4 bases from J, with 21 bases between. The CDR3 region has the DNA TGTGCCAGCAGTCCATCGGGCCAAAATTGTGGAGAGACCCAGTACTTC. Protein product: CASSPSGQNCGETQYF.

This chain joins TRBV6-1 and TRBJ2-1; 9 bases are a match to TRBD2. V lost 0 bases, J lost 4 bases, and 7 bases stayed unmatched. The CDR3 runs to 17 residues. Germline V gives CDR1 MNHNS, CDR2 SASEGT. In nucleotides, the CDR3 is TGTGCCAGCAGTGAAGCCAATTACGCGGGAGGGTACAATGAGCAGTTCTTC. It yields the protein CASSEANYAGGYNEQFF.

The table lists this clonotype with many counts. This chain links TRBV29-1 with TRBJ1-5; maybe TRBD1 (5 bases). The CDR3 is 13 residues long. V lost 5 bases and J 0 bases, leaving 8 bases between the germline ends. Germline CDR1 and CDR2: SQVTM and ANQGSEA. CDR3 sequence (DNA): TGCAGCGTTCGCAGGGATAGCAATCAGCCCCAGCATTTT. Protein sequence: CSVRRDSNQPQHF. Together with reference TRBV29-1 and TRBJ1-5, the CDR3 gives the full variable domain: SAVISQKPSRDICQRGTSLTIQCQVDSQVTMMFWYRQQPGQSLTLIATANQGSEATYESGFVIDKFPISRPNLTFSTLTVSNMSPEDSSIYLCSVRRDSNQPQHFGDGTRLSIL.

The rearrangement uses TRBV7-9 and TRBJ2-7; TRBD1 matches at 7 bases. This CDR3 contains 14 residues. The germline V gene encodes CDR1 SEHNR and CDR2 FQNEAQ (reference sequence). The junction had 7 bases not matched to a gene; V was cut back by 5 bases and J by 3 bases. The CDR3 coding sequence is TGTGCCAGCAGCCACCGGGACAGACACTACGAGCAGTACTTC. Translating gives CASSHRDRHYEQYF.

This clonotype was observed at least ten times. The gene calls are TRBV7-6 and TRBJ2-7, with a possible D match to TRBD1 (6 bases). This CDR3 has 15 residues. Trimming took off 2 bases at V and 1 base at J, with 12 bases between the two ends. Looked up from germline, CDR1 is SGHVS and CDR2 is FNYEAQ. The CDR3 spells CASSLTRGDSYEQYF. The CDR3 nucleotides read TGTGCCAGCAGCTTAACCAGGGGCGATTCCTACGAGCAGTACTTC.

This clonotype has only a few counts. The CDR3 region has the DNA TGTGCCGCCAGTCCCCTCCAGGGGTCCTCCTACGAGCAGTACTTC. It codes for CAASPLQGSSYEQYF. This chain connects TRBV7-8 to TRBJ2-7, with D tentatively TRBD1 (6 bases). Trimming left V 11 bases short and J 0 bases short, with 20 bases between. CDR3 length: 15 residues. CDR1 is SGHVS, CDR2 FQNEAQ, per germline.

A few counts support this clonotype. The chain uses TRBV11-2 and TRBJ2-1; 8 bases line up with TRBD2. The CDR3 is 18 amino acids. Germline V CDR1 and CDR2: SGHAT, FQNNGV. The V segment lost 4 bases and the J segment 4 bases; nucleotides outside the gene matches: 15. CDR3 DNA: TGTGCCAGCAGCTCTCCCCGGGGGGGGGCAGGCGAATACAATGAGCAGTTCTTC. Residues: CASSSPRGGAGEYNEQFF.